These T cell receptor beta chains were read from a single sample in a study of tumor and adjacent non-tumor tissue in lung cancer. TCRdb reanalysed the multiplex PCR reads using MiXCR and keeps one entry per CDR3 protein. This table has fewer than 100,000 distinct CDR3 sequences, 55% to 80% appearing once. The sequencing input was lung tumor tissue. These receptors originate from a woman aged 40-49 years with non-small cell lung cancer. Each CDR3 is given with its conserved first and last residue. The order of the fields is clone size, CDR3 length, J gene, D gene, V gene, CDR3 DNA, CDR3 protein. The D gene is left open where the match is weak. Some rows mark clone size as missing; the rest say once, few, many or name a class of expanded clone.

clone_size: -
cdr3_length: 18
j_call: TRBJ2-1
d_call: -
v_call: TRBV11-2
cdr3_nt: TGTGCCAGCCGGGGATTTAAGGGGACTGTCCCTCTTAACAATGAGCAGTTCTTC
cdr3_aa: CASRGFKGTVPLNNEQFF

clone_size: -
cdr3_length: 13
j_call: TRBJ2-7
d_call: -
v_call: TRBV6-6
cdr3_nt: TGTGCCAGCAGTACGCATCAGGGCTACGAGCAGTACTTC
cdr3_aa: CASSTHQGYEQYF

clone_size: -
cdr3_length: 16
j_call: TRBJ2-3
d_call: TRBD1
v_call: TRBV11-3
cdr3_nt: TGTGCCAGCACCCTTCGAACAGGGGGAAGGATAAATATGCAGTATTTT
cdr3_aa: CASTLRTGGRINMQYF

clone_size: many
cdr3_length: 20
j_call: TRBJ1-5
d_call: -
v_call: TRBV4-2
cdr3_nt: TGTGCCAGCAGCCAATATCCCTCCCAGGGAACGTTTCGGAGCAATCAGCCCCAGCATTTT
cdr3_aa: CASSQYPSQGTFRSNQPQHF

clone_size: -
cdr3_length: 16
j_call: TRBJ2-1
d_call: TRBD2
v_call: TRBV29-1
cdr3_nt: TGCAGTGTTAGAGCGGGAGGGTCCCATTCCTACAATGAGCAGTTCTTC
cdr3_aa: CSVRAGGSHSYNEQFF

clone_size: once
cdr3_length: 15
j_call: TRBJ1-1
d_call: -
v_call: TRBV4-2
cdr3_nt: TGTCCCAGTAGCCAGCCACGGACTTCGGGCACTGAAGCTTTCTTT
cdr3_aa: CPSSQPRTSGTEAFF

clone_size: many
cdr3_length: 15
j_call: TRBJ2-5
d_call: -
v_call: TRBV6-1
cdr3_nt: TGTGCCAGCACCGGAGGGACAGCTATGCAAGAGACCCAGTACTTC
cdr3_aa: CASTGGTAMQETQYF

clone_size: -
cdr3_length: 14
j_call: TRBJ2-7
d_call: -
v_call: TRBV11-2
cdr3_nt: TGTGCCAGCTGTTTCGGACAAGGGGCGTACGAGCAGTACTTC
cdr3_aa: CASCFGQGAYEQYF

clone_size: -
cdr3_length: 14
j_call: TRBJ2-3
d_call: -
v_call: TRBV5-1
cdr3_nt: TGCGCCAGCAGCCCAGGACTAAACACAGAAACGCAGTATTTT
cdr3_aa: CASSPGLNTETQYF

clone_size: many
cdr3_length: 15
j_call: TRBJ1-1
d_call: TRBD1
v_call: TRBV28
cdr3_nt: TGTGCCAGCAGCTCTTTGACAGGGGTGAACACTGAAGCTTTCTTT
cdr3_aa: CASSSLTGVNTEAFF

clone_size: -
cdr3_length: 17
j_call: TRBJ2-6
d_call: TRBD2
v_call: TRBV11-1
cdr3_nt: TGTGCCAGCAGCATAACTAGCGGGAGCTCTGGGGACAACGTCTTGACTTTC
cdr3_aa: CASSITSGSSGDNVLTF

clone_size: few
cdr3_length: 13
j_call: TRBJ2-7
d_call: -
v_call: TRBV30
cdr3_nt: TGTGCCTGGAGTGTAACGCCCGGGGGCGAGCAGTGCTTC
cdr3_aa: CAWSVTPGGEQCF

clone_size: -
cdr3_length: 14
j_call: TRBJ2-1
d_call: TRBD2
v_call: TRBV11-2
cdr3_nt: TGTGTCAGCAACTTGGCGGGAGTAAACAATGAGCAGTTCTTC
cdr3_aa: CVSNLAGVNNEQFF

clone_size: few
cdr3_length: 16
j_call: TRBJ2-7
d_call: TRBD2
v_call: TRBV11-2
cdr3_nt: TGTGCCAGCAGCTTAGAGGGAAGCGGGGGTTCCTACGAGCATTACTTC
cdr3_aa: CASSLEGSGGSYEHYF

clone_size: -
cdr3_length: 15
j_call: TRBJ1-6
d_call: TRBD1
v_call: TRBV6-6
cdr3_nt: TGTGCCAGCAGTTTAATGACAGGGGAGTATTCACCCCTCTACTTT
cdr3_aa: CASSLMTGEYSPLYF

clone_size: medium-sized
cdr3_length: 10
j_call: TRBJ2-1
d_call: -
v_call: TRBV29-1
cdr3_nt: TGCAGCGTTGGGTACAATGAGCAGTTCTTC
cdr3_aa: CSVGYNEQFF

clone_size: -
cdr3_length: 16
j_call: TRBJ2-2
d_call: -
v_call: TRBV11-2
cdr3_nt: TGTGCCAGCAGTTCCGGGTGGGGGACGAACACAGGGGAGCTGTTTTTT
cdr3_aa: CASSSGWGTNTGELFF

clone_size: -
cdr3_length: 13
j_call: TRBJ2-1
d_call: -
v_call: TRBV6-1
cdr3_nt: TGTGCCGGGGGTGATGTGGTATATAATGAGCAGTTCTTC
cdr3_aa: CAGGDVVYNEQFF

clone_size: -
cdr3_length: 14
j_call: TRBJ1-5
d_call: -
v_call: TRBV10-3
cdr3_nt: TGTGCCATAAGTTGGGGCCAAGGTGGTCAGCCCCAGCATTTT
cdr3_aa: CAISWGQGGQPQHF

clone_size: medium-sized
cdr3_length: 14
j_call: TRBJ1-6
d_call: TRBD1
v_call: TRBV11-2
cdr3_nt: TGTGCCAGCAGCTCCGGACAGGCCCTTTTGGCCCTCCACTTT
cdr3_aa: CASSSGQALLALHF

clone_size: few
cdr3_length: 15
j_call: TRBJ1-5
d_call: -
v_call: TRBV28
cdr3_nt: TGTGCCACCAAAAACCGTGGGACATCCAATCAGCCCCAGCATTTT
cdr3_aa: CATKNRGTSNQPQHF

clone_size: once
cdr3_length: 14
j_call: TRBJ1-1
d_call: TRBD1
v_call: TRBV29-1
cdr3_nt: TGCAGCTTGGACCCCGGGACAGCTGGGATTGAAGCTTTCTTT
cdr3_aa: CSLDPGTAGIEAFF

clone_size: once
cdr3_length: 13
j_call: TRBJ1-1
d_call: TRBD1
v_call: TRBV12-3/TRBV12-4
cdr3_nt: TGTGCCAGCAGTACCTTGACAGGGACTGAAACTTTCTTT
cdr3_aa: CASSTLTGTETFF

clone_size: -
cdr3_length: 11
j_call: TRBJ1-1
d_call: -
v_call: TRBV11-1
cdr3_nt: TGTGCCTGCAGCTCGAGCACTGAAGCTTTCTTT
cdr3_aa: CACSSSTEAFF

clone_size: -
cdr3_length: 15
j_call: TRBJ2-7
d_call: TRBD2
v_call: TRBV11-2
cdr3_nt: TGTGTCAGCAGCCACCCCTGGACTAGCGGATTCGAGCAGTACTTC
cdr3_aa: CVSSHPWTSGFEQYF

clone_size: many
cdr3_length: 13
j_call: TRBJ1-5
d_call: -
v_call: TRBV5-1
cdr3_nt: TGCGCCAGCAGCTTGCTCGGGGGGGAGCCCCAGCATTTT
cdr3_aa: CASSLLGGEPQHF

clone_size: -
cdr3_length: 15
j_call: TRBJ2-1
d_call: -
v_call: TRBV6-5
cdr3_nt: TGTGTCAGCAGTTATTCGCAATATGCGGGTAATGAACAGTTCTTC
cdr3_aa: CVSSYSQYAGNEQFF

clone_size: many
cdr3_length: 14
j_call: TRBJ1-2
d_call: -
v_call: TRBV28
cdr3_nt: TGTGCCAGCAGTTTAACCCAGGGTAACTATGGCTACACCTTC
cdr3_aa: CASSLTQGNYGYTF

clone_size: -
cdr3_length: 12
j_call: TRBJ2-5
d_call: -
v_call: TRBV29-1
cdr3_nt: TGCAGCGCGGAGGGGATAGGCACGACCCATTACTTC
cdr3_aa: CSAEGIGTTHYF

clone_size: -
cdr3_length: 15
j_call: TRBJ2-3
d_call: TRBD2
v_call: TRBV29-1
cdr3_nt: TGCAGCGTTGAATCTGGGACTAGTAGGCTTCGTCCGCAGTATTTT
cdr3_aa: CSVESGTSRLRPQYF

clone_size: -
cdr3_length: 16
j_call: TRBJ1-1
d_call: TRBD1
v_call: TRBV13
cdr3_nt: TGTGCCAGCATCTCGGGACAGGGGCTTGGGAACACTGAAACTTTCTTT
cdr3_aa: CASISGQGLGNTETFF

clone_size: many
cdr3_length: 15
j_call: TRBJ2-6
d_call: -
v_call: TRBV30
cdr3_nt: TGTGCCTGGGGTCGGGGGAGCTCTGGGGCCAACGTCCTGACTTTC
cdr3_aa: CAWGRGSSGANVLTF

clone_size: -
cdr3_length: 14
j_call: TRBJ2-7
d_call: -
v_call: TRBV11-2
cdr3_nt: TGTGCCAGCACCTTACAGTTAGCCGTCCACGAACAGTACTTC
cdr3_aa: CASTLQLAVHEQYF

clone_size: few
cdr3_length: 12
j_call: TRBJ2-1
d_call: -
v_call: TRBV27
cdr3_nt: TGTGCCAGCAGTTTATCCGGCAATGAGCAGTTCTTC
cdr3_aa: CASSLSGNEQFF

clone_size: -
cdr3_length: 15
j_call: TRBJ2-1
d_call: TRBD1
v_call: TRBV6-5
cdr3_nt: TGTGCCAGCAGTTTAGGGACAGGAGGGTTAAATGAGCAGTTCTTC
cdr3_aa: CASSLGTGGLNEQFF

clone_size: -
cdr3_length: 18
j_call: TRBJ2-1
d_call: -
v_call: TRBV11-2
cdr3_nt: TGTGCCAGCAACTTAAGGAGGCGGGGGCATTCCTCCTACAATGAGCAGTTCTTC
cdr3_aa: CASNLRRRGHSSYNEQFF

clone_size: -
cdr3_length: 14
j_call: TRBJ2-7
d_call: -
v_call: TRBV11-2
cdr3_nt: -
cdr3_aa: CASSFGQGACEHYF

clone_size: -
cdr3_length: 16
j_call: TRBJ2-7
d_call: TRBD2
v_call: TRBV11-2
cdr3_nt: TGTGCTAGCGGCTTAAGGTCTAGCGGGGGTGATGACGAGCAGTACTTC
cdr3_aa: CASGLRSSGGDDEQYF

clone_size: -
cdr3_length: 14
j_call: TRBJ1-1
d_call: -
v_call: TRBV13
cdr3_nt: TGTGCCAGCAGCCCGGTGGCAATGAACACCGAAGCTTTCTTT
cdr3_aa: CASSPVAMNTEAFF

clone_size: -
cdr3_length: 14
j_call: TRBJ2-3
d_call: -
v_call: TRBV12-3/TRBV12-4
cdr3_nt: TGTGCCAGCAATCTCCGGGACATTAGCCAGCCCCAGTATTTT
cdr3_aa: CASNLRDISQPQYF

clone_size: -
cdr3_length: 14
j_call: TRBJ2-7
d_call: TRBD2
v_call: TRBV6-5
cdr3_nt: TGTGCCAGCAGTCCAGCGGGGGCCTCCTACAGGCAGTACTTC
cdr3_aa: CASSPAGASYRQYF

clone_size: medium-sized
cdr3_length: 15
j_call: TRBJ1-5
d_call: -
v_call: TRBV4-2
cdr3_nt: TGTGCCAGCAGCCAAGACGGGGCCGGCAATCAGCCCCAGCATTTT
cdr3_aa: CASSQDGAGNQPQHF

clone_size: -
cdr3_length: 15
j_call: TRBJ2-1
d_call: -
v_call: TRBV29-1
cdr3_nt: TGCAGCGTACCGGGAGTGGGAACCTCCTACAAAGAGCAGTTCTTC
cdr3_aa: CSVPGVGTSYKEQFF

clone_size: -
cdr3_length: 15
j_call: TRBJ1-5
d_call: TRBD1
v_call: TRBV20-1
cdr3_nt: TGCAGTGCTATCACAGGGGGTGTTCTAAACCAGCCCCAGCATTTT
cdr3_aa: CSAITGGVLNQPQHF

clone_size: -
cdr3_length: 17
j_call: TRBJ2-6
d_call: -
v_call: TRBV7-9
cdr3_nt: TGTTCCAGCAGCTCCCGCAGGGCTTCAGGTGGGGCCAACGTCCTGACTTTC
cdr3_aa: CSSSSRRASGGANVLTF

clone_size: -
cdr3_length: 16
j_call: TRBJ2-4
d_call: TRBD1
v_call: TRBV4-1
cdr3_nt: TGCGCCGGCAGTCCCGGGACAGGGATGTCCAAAAACATTCAGTACTTC
cdr3_aa: CAGSPGTGMSKNIQYF

clone_size: -
cdr3_length: 15
j_call: TRBJ2-5
d_call: -
v_call: TRBV5-1
cdr3_nt: TGCACCAGCAGCTTGGGTGGTATTCCAGGGGAGACCCAGTACTTC
cdr3_aa: CTSSLGGIPGETQYF

clone_size: -
cdr3_length: 15
j_call: TRBJ2-7
d_call: -
v_call: TRBV29-1
cdr3_nt: TGCAGCGTTGTACTAATGGGGTCAAGCTCCTACGAGCAGTACTTC
cdr3_aa: CSVVLMGSSSYEQYF

clone_size: many
cdr3_length: 16
j_call: TRBJ1-5
d_call: -
v_call: TRBV7-9
cdr3_nt: TGTGCCAGCAGCCCAAGTGGGAGGGTTTCCAATCAGCCCCAGCATTTT
cdr3_aa: CASSPSGRVSNQPQHF

clone_size: -
cdr3_length: 15
j_call: TRBJ2-2
d_call: TRBD1
v_call: TRBV11-2
cdr3_nt: TGTGCCAGCAGCTTTCTCGATGTCGGTACAGGGGAGCTGTTATTT
cdr3_aa: CASSFLDVGTGELLF

clone_size: -
cdr3_length: 14
j_call: TRBJ2-7
d_call: -
v_call: TRBV20-1
cdr3_nt: TGCAGTGCTATTTCGGGGCTGCTCGAATACGACCAGTACTTC
cdr3_aa: CSAISGLLEYDQYF

clone_size: -
cdr3_length: 15
j_call: TRBJ2-2
d_call: -
v_call: TRBV11-2
cdr3_nt: TGTGCCAGCAGCCCCCTGCCAGGGAACATAGGGGAGCTGTTTTTT
cdr3_aa: CASSPLPGNIGELFF

clone_size: once
cdr3_length: 16
j_call: TRBJ2-1
d_call: -
v_call: TRBV11-2
cdr3_nt: TGTGCCAGCAGCAAGACACTAGCTGCACTGCACAATGGGCGGTTCTTC
cdr3_aa: CASSKTLAALHNGRFF

clone_size: few
cdr3_length: 14
j_call: TRBJ1-5
d_call: -
v_call: TRBV2
cdr3_nt: TGTGCCAGCAGTGGGTTACAGTCAAATCAGCCCCAGCATTTT
cdr3_aa: CASSGLQSNQPQHF